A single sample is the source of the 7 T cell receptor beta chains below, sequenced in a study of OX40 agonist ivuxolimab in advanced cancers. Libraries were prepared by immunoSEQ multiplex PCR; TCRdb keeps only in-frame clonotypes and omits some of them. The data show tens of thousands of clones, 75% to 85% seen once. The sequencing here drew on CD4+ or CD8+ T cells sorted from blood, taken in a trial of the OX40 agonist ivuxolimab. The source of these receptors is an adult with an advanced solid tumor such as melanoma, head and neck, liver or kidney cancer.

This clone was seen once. The CDR3 DNA reads as TGTGCCTGGAGTGTACGAGGCAGGGGGCTTGGTCAGCCCCAGCATTTT. Its protein product is CAWSVRGRGLGQPQHF. This chain joins TRBV30 and TRBJ1-5, with TRBD1 identical over 8 bases. Germline V gives CDR1 GTSNPN, CDR2 SVGIG (reference sequence). The CDR3 runs 16 residues. Trimming cost V 0 bases and J 6 bases; bases outside gene matches: 10.

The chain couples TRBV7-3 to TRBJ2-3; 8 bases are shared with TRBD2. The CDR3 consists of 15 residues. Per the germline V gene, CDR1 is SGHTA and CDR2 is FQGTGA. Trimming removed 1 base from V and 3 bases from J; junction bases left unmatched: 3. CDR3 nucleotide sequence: TGTGCCAGCAGCTTAAGGGGACTAGGGACAGATACGCAGTATTTT. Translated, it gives CASSLRGLGTDTQYF.

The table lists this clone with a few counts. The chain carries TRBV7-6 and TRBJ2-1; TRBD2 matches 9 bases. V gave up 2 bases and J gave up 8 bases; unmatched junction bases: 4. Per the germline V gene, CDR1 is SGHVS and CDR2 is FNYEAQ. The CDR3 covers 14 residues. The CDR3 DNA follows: TGTGCCAGCAGCTTACTAGCGGGACTAGATGAGCAGTTCTTC. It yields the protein CASSLLAGLDEQFF.

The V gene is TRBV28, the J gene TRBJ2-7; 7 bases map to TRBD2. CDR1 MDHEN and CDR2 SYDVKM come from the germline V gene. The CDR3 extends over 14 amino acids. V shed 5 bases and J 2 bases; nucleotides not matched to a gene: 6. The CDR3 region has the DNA TGTGCCAGCAGTCTGGGACGGGAGGCCTACGAGCAGTACTTC. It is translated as CASSLGREAYEQYF.

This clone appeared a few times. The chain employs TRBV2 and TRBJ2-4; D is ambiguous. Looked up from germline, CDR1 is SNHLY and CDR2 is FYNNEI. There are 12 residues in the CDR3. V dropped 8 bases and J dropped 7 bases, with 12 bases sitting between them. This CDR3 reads CASRLGSNIQYF. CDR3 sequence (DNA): TGTGCCAGCCGCTTGGGTAGTAACATTCAGTACTTC.

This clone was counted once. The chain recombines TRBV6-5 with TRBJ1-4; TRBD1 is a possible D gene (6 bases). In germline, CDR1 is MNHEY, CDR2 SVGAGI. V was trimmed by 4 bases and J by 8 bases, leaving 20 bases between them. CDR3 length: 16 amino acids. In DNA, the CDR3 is TGTGCCAGCAGTTCCGTCCCCGGGGGGGCGGAGGAAAAACTGTTTTTT. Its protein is CASSSVPGGAEEKLFF.

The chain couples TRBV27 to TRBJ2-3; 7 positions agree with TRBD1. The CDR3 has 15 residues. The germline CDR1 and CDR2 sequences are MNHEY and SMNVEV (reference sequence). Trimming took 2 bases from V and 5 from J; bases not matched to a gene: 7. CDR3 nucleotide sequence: TGTGCCAGCAGTTTAACCCCCGCAGGGGGAGATACGCAGTATTTT. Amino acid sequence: CASSLTPAGGDTQYF.